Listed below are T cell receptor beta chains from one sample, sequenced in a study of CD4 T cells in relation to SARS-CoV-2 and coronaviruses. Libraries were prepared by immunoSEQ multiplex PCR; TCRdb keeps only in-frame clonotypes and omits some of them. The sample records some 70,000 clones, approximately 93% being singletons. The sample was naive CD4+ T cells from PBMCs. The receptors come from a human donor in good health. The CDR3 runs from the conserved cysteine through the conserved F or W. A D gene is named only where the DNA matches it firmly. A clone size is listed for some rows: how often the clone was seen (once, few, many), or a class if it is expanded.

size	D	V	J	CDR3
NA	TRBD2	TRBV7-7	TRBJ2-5	CASSLLSGAQETQYF
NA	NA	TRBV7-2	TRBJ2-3	CASSLGTLSTDTQYF
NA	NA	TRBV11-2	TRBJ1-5	CASSFGGAGAQHF
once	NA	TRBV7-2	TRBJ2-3	CASSSLRSNTDTQYF
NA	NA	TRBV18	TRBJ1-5	CASSQHSNQPQHF
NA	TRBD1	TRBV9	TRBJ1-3	CASSVARGPGNTIYF
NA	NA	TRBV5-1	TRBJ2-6	CASSLLGANVLTF
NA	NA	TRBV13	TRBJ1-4	CASSSRFSGEKLFF
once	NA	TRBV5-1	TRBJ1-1	CASSSQGLHTEAFF
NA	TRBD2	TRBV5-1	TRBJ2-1	CASTSGRSYNEQFF
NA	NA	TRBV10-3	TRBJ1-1	CAISEGVDTEAFF
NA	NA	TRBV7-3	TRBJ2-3	CASSLVGSEDTQYF
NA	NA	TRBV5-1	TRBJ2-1	CASSFRGPTGDEQFF
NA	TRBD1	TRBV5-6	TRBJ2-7	CASSLGQFRTGDEQYF
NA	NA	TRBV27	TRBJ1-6	CASMTGQGNSPLHF
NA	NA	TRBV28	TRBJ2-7	CASSLPGPYPYEQYF
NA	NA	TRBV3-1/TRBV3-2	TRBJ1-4	CASSQGDREKLFF
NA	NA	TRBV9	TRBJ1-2	CASSESINGYTF
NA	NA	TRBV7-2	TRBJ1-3	CASSPLGLGNTIYF
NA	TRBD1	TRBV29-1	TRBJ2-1	CSVPGQGTYNEQFF
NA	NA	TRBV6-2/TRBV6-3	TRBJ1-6	CASGLPPNSPLHF
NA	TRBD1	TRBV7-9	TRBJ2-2	CASSRIQGIGELFF
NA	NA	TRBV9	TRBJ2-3	CASSVSNTEDTQYF
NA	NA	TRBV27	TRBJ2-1	CASSLVSNSYNEQFF
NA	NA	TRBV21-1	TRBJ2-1	CASSKPGTHPTYNEQFF
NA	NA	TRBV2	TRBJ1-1	CASSAWETTEAFF
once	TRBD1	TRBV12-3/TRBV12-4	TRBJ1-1	CASSLQGATEAFF
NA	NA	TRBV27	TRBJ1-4	CASSLWGRGPGVEKLFF